This TCR beta chain was documented in a study of blood T cell repertoires in COVID-19. The overall study: Researchers got acute and convalescent COVID-19 samples from the United States, Italy and Spain. From T cells, B-cell-depleted T cells, or PBMCs came the material, which was cDNA or gDNA.

Per the original methods: Amplifying reference gene primers gave estimates of nucleated cell counts. Generated by immunoSEQ multiplex PCR, the TCRdb table keeps only in-frame clones and is missing some. For V, J and clone size, that table is used; D and trimming come from the DNA. Among roughly 150,000 clones, 65% to 85% were seen once, and the ten largest hold approximately 5%. The CDR3 loop spans 14 amino acids. V was pared by 6 bases and J by 3 bases, with 5 bases of the junction left unmatched. Germline loops: CDR1 MDHEN, CDR2 SYDVKM. The sequencing input was peripheral blood. The clonotype was recovered from a woman between 50 and 59 years old with acute or convalescent COVID-19. The rearrangement links TRBV28 to TRBJ2-7, with 10 bases that match TRBD2. CDR3 sequence (DNA): TGTGCCAGCAGAGAAGCGGGGGGGAACTACGAGCAGTACTTC. This gives the protein CASREAGGNYEQYF.